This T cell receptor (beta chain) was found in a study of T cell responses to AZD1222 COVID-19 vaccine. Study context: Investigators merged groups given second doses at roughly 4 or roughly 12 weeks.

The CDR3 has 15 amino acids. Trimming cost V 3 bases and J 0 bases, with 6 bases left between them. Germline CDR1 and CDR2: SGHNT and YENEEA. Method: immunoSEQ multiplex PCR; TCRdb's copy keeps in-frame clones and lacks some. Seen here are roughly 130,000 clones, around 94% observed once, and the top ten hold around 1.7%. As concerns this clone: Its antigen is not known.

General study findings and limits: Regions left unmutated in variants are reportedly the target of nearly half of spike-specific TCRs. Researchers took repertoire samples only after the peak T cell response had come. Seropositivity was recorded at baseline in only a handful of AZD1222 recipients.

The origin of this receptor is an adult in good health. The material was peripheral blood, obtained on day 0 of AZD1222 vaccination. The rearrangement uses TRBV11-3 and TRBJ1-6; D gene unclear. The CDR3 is CASSFESSYNSPLHF. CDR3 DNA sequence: TGTGCCAGCAGCTTTGAGAGCTCCTATAATTCACCCCTCCACTTT.